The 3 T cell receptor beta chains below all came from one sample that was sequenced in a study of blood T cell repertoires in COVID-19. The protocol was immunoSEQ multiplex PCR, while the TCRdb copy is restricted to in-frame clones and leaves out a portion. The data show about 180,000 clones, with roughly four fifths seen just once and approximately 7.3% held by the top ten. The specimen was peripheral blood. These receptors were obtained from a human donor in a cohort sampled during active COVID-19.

CDR3 protein: CASSSTPTGTDYGYTF. The CDR3, as DNA: TGCGCCAGCAGCTCGACCCCCACCGGGACTGACTATGGCTACACCTTC. The V and J genes are TRBV5-1 and TRBJ1-2; D is possibly TRBD1 (5 bases). The CDR3 consists of 16 residues. Trimming pared 3 bases from V and 3 bases from J, leaving 18 bases between. The germline CDR1 and CDR2 sequences are SGHRS and YFSETQ.

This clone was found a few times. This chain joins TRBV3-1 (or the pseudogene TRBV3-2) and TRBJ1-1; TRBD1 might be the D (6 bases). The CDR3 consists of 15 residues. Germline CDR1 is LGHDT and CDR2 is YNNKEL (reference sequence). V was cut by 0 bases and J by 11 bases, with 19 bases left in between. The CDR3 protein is CASSQDSPGAEWAFF. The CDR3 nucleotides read TGTGCCAGCAGCCAAGATAGTCCAGGGGCGGAATGGGCTTTCTTT.

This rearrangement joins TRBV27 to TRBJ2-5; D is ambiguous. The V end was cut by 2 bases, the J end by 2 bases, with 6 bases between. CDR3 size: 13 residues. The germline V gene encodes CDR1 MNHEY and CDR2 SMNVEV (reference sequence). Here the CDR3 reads CASSLLDQETQYF. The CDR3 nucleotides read TGTGCCAGCAGTTTACTAGATCAAGAGACCCAGTACTTC.